A selection of T cell receptor beta chains follows, all from one sample in a study of regulatory T cells in long-lasting Graves disease. TCRdb independently ran MiXCR on the multiplex PCR reads; one entry per CDR3 protein. The sample consists of 580,000 or so distinct CDR3 sequences, around 16% of them appearing once. This same sample was also taken into another study, of T cells in Graves' hyperthyroidism and ophthalmopathy.

The source material was peripheral blood mononuclear cells (PBMCs), sampled at new diagnosis, from a patient treated with antithyroid drugs. The receptor set was obtained from a man between 18 and 35 years old with Graves disease. Both conserved end residues are part of each CDR3. A D gene is named only where the DNA matches it firmly. Only part of the rows carry a size: once, few, many, or a class if the clone is expanded.

many	NA	TRBJ1-2	TRBV6-1	TGTGCCAGCAGTGAGCTAAGCACAGGGAGGGGTGGCTACACCTTC	CASSELSTGRGGYTF
many	TRBD2	TRBJ2-1	TRBV28	TGTGCCAGCAATAAGCTTTCCCTAGCGGGGAGCTCCTACAATGAGCAGTTCTTC	CASNKLSLAGSSYNEQFF
many	NA	TRBJ2-2	TRBV7-6	TGTGCCAGCAGCTTAGAACAGACCGGGGAGCTGTTTTTT	CASSLEQTGELFF
few	TRBD1	TRBJ1-5	TRBV27	TGTGCCAGCAAACAGGGACAGGACAATCAGCCCCAGCATTTT	CASKQGQDNQPQHF
few	NA	TRBJ1-1	TRBV6-4	TGTGCCAGCATTCTTAGCCTGTTGAGGATGAACACTGAAGCTTTCTTT	CASILSLLRMNTEAFF
many	TRBD2	TRBJ2-3	TRBV28	TGTGCCAGCATCCCTCCGGCTAGCGGGACCACAGATACGCAGTATTTT	CASIPPASGTTDTQYF
few	TRBD1	TRBJ1-4	TRBV5-6	TGTGCCAGCAGCTTGGGACAGGGGGCGCAAGAAAAACTGTTTTTT	CASSLGQGAQEKLFF
NA	NA	TRBJ2-5	TRBV3-1	TGTGCCAGCAGAACCCGTTGGGAAGAGACCCAGTACTTC	CASRTRWEETQYF
NA	NA	TRBJ2-7	TRBV5-1	TGCGCCAGCAGCACAAGCGGGCGAGCTGGGCAGTACTTC	CASSTSGRAGQYF
few	TRBD1	TRBJ2-3	TRBV6-1	TGTGCCAGCCATTCCGGACAGGGCCAGCCAGATACGCAGTATTTT	CASHSGQGQPDTQYF
NA	NA	TRBJ1-2	TRBV20-1	TGCAGTGCTAGAGACCAATCAGGGTCCGACGGCTACACCTTC	CSARDQSGSDGYTF
few	TRBD1	TRBJ2-3	TRBV9	TGTGCCAGCAGCTCCGGGACAGAATATCTTGGGACGCAGTATTTT	CASSSGTEYLGTQYF
many	NA	TRBJ1-3	TRBV12-3/TRBV12-4	TGTGCCAGCAGTTTAGCAGCAGGAGGGGCTGGAAACACCATATATTTT	CASSLAAGGAGNTIYF
NA	NA	TRBJ1-1	TRBV3-1	TGTGCCAGCAGCCAAGGTTGGAAGACTGAAGCTTTCTTT	CASSQGWKTEAFF
NA	TRBD1	TRBJ1-2	TRBV3-1	TGTGCCAGCAGCCCCCAGGGACAGCTGACTTATGGCTACACCTTC	CASSPQGQLTYGYTF
few	TRBD1	TRBJ1-6	TRBV19	TGTGCCAGTAGTATCTCTGGACAGGGGAATGGTTCACCCCTCCACTTT	CASSISGQGNGSPLHF